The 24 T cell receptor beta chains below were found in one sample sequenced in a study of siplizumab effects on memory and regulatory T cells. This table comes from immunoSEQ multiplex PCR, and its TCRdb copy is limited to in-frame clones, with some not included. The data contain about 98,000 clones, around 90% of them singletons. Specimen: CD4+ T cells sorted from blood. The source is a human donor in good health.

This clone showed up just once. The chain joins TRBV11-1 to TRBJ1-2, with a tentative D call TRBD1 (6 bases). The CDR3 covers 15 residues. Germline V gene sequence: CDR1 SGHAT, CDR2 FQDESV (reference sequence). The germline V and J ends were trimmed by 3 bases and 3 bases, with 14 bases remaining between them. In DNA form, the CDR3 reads TGTGCCAGCAGCTTCCGAGGGGGGACCCACTATGGCTACACCTTC. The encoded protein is CASSFRGGTHYGYTF.

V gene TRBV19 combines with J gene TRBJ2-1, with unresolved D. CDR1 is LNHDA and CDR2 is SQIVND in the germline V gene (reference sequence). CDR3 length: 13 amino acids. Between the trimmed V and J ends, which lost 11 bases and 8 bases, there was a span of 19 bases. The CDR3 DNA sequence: TGTGCCCTCTTTTACTCTATTGGGTATGAGCAGTTCTTC. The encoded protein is CALFYSIGYEQFF.

In DNA form, the CDR3 reads TGTGCCAGCAGCGGAACAGGGCATCAGCCCCAGCATTTT. Translated: CASSGTGHQPQHF. The chain joins TRBV9 to TRBJ1-5; the D gene is possibly TRBD1 (6 bases). V dropped 3 bases and J dropped 5 bases, with 9 bases sitting between them. This CDR3 comprises 13 residues. Looked up from germline, CDR1 is SGDLS and CDR2 is YYNGEE.

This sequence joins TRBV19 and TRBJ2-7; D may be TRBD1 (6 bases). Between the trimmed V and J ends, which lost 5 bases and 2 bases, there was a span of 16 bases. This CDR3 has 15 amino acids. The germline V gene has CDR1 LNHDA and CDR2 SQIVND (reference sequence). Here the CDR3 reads CASSSWEAGAYEQYF. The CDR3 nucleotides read TGTGCCAGTAGTTCGTGGGAAGCAGGGGCCTACGAGCAGTACTTC.

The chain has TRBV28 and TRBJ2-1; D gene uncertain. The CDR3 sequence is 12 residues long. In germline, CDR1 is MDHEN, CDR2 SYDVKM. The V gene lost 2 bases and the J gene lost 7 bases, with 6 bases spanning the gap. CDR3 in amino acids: CASSLGWNEQFF. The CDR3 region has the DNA TGTGCCAGCAGTTTAGGTTGGAATGAGCAGTTCTTC.

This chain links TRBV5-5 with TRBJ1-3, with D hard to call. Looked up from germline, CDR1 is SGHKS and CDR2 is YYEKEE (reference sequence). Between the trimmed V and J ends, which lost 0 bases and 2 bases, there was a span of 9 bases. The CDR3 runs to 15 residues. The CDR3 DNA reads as TGTGCCAGCAGCTTGGGGCCGCTTACTGGAAACACCATATATTTT. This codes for CASSLGPLTGNTIYF.

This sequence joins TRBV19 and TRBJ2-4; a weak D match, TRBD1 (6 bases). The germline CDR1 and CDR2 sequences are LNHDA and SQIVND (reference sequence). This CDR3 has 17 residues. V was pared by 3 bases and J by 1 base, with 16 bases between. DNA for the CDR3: TGTGCCAGTAGTATTGGGGGCCGAGTTTCGGCCAAAAACATTCAGTACTTC. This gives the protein CASSIGGRVSAKNIQYF. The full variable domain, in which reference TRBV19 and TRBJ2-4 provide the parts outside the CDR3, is DGGITQSPKYLFRKEGQNVTLSCEQNLNHDAMYWYRQDPGQGLRLIYYSQIVNDFQKGDIAEGYSVSREKKESFPLTVTSAQKNPTAFYLCASSIGGRVSAKNIQYFGAGTRLSVL.

CDR3 residues: CSVSNRDIDEKLFF. Here the CDR3 DNA reads TGCAGCGTTTCTAACCGGGACATTGATGAAAAACTGTTTTTT. The chain has TRBV29-1 and TRBJ1-4, with a possible D match to TRBD1 (6 bases). Germline loops: CDR1 SQVTM, CDR2 ANQGSEA. The CDR3 totals 14 residues. V was pared by 5 bases and J by 6 bases, with 16 bases between.

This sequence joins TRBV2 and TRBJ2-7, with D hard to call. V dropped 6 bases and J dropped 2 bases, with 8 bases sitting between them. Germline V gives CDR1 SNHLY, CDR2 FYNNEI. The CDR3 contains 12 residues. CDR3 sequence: CASSEQAYEQYF. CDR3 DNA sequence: TGTGCCAGCAGCGAACAAGCCTACGAGCAGTACTTC.

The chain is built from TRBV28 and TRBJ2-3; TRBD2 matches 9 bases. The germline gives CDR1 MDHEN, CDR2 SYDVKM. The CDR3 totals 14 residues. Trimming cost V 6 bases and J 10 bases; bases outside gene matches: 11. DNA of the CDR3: TGTGCCAGCAGGCAATCAACAGCGGGAGGCGCGCAGTATTTT. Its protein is CASRQSTAGGAQYF.

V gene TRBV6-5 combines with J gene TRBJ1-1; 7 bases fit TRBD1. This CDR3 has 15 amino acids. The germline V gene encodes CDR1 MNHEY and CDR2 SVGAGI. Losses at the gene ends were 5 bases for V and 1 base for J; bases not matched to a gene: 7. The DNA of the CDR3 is TGTGCCAGCAGTCGCTGGGACAGAAGGAACACTGAAGCTTTCTTT. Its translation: CASSRWDRRNTEAFF.

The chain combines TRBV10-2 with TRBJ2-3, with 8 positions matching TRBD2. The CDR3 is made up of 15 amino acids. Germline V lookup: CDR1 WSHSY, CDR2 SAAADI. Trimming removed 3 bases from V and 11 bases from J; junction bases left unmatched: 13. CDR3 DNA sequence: TGCGCCAGCAGTGAAGGAGGGGGGGGGAGCGGGGGGCAGTATTTT. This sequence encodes CASSEGGGGSGGQYF.

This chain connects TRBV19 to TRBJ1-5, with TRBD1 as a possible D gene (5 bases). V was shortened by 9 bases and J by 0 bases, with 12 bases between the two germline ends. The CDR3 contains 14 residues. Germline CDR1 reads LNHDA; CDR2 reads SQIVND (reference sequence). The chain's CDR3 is CASRGRSSNQPQHF. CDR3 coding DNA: TGTGCCAGCCGGGGGAGGAGTAGCAATCAGCCCCAGCATTTT.

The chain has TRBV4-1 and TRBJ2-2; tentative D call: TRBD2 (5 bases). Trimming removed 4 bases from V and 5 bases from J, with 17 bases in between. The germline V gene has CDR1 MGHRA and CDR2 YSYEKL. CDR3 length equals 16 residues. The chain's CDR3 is CASSRTVTRGTGELFF. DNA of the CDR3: TGCGCCAGCAGCCGGACTGTTACTAGAGGGACCGGGGAGCTGTTTTTT.

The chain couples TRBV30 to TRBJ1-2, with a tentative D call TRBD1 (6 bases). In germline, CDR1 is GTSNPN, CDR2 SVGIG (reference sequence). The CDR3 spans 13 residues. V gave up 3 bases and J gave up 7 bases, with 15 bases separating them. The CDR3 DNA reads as TGTGCCTGGAGCGTAAAGGGGGGAAGTGGCTACACCTTC. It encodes CAWSVKGGSGYTF.

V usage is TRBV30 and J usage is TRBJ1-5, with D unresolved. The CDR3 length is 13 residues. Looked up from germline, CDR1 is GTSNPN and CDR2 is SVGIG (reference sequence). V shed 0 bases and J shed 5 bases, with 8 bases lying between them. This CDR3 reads CAWSVGGYQPQHF. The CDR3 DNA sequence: TGTGCCTGGAGTGTAGGAGGATATCAGCCCCAGCATTTT.

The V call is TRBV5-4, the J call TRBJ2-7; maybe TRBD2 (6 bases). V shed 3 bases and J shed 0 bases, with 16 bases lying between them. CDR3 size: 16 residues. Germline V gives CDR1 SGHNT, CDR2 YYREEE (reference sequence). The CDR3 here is CASSSPLAGISYEQYF. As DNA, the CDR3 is TGTGCCAGCAGCTCTCCTTTGGCGGGAATCTCCTACGAGCAGTACTTC. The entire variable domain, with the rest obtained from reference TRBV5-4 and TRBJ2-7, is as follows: ETGVTQSPTHLIKTRGQQVTLRCSSQSGHNTVSWYQQALGQGPQFIFQYYREEENGRGNFPPRFSGLQFPNYSSELNVNALELDDSALYLCASSSPLAGISYEQYFGPGTRLTVT.

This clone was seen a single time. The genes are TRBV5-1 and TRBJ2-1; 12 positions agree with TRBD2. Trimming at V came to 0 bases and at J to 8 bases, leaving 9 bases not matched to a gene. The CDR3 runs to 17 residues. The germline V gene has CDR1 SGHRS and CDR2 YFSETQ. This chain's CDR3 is CASSLDSTSGRAYEQFF. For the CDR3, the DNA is TGCGCCAGCAGCTTGGATTCGACTAGCGGGAGAGCCTATGAGCAGTTCTTC. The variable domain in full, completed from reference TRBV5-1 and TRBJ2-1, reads KAGVTQTPRYLIKTRGQQVTLSCSPISGHRSVSWYQQTPGQGLQFLFEYFSETQRNKGNFPGRFSGRQFSNSRSEMNVSTLELGDSALYLCASSLDSTSGRAYEQFFGPGTRLTVL.

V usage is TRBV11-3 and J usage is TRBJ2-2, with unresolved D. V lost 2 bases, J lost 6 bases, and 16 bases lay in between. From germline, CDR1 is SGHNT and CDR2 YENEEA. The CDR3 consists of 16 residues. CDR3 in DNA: TGTGCCAGCAGCTTACAGGCTGTTGTGGGTGCCGGGGAGCTGTTTTTT. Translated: CASSLQAVVGAGELFF.

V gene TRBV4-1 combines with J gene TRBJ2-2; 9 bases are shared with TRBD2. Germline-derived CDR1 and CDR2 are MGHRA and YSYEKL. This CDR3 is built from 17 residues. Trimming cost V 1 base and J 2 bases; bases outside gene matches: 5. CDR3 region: CASSQVGLAKNTGELFF. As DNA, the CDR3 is TGCGCCAGCAGCCAAGTTGGACTAGCGAAAAACACCGGGGAGCTGTTTTTT.

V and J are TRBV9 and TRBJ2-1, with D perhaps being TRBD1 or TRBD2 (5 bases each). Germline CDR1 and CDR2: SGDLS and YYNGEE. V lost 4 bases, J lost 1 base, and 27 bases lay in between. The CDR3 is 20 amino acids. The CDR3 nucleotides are TGTGCCAGCAGCCGCCGTGGGACGAACCTGGATTTAAGATCCTACAATGAGCAGTTCTTC. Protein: CASSRRGTNLDLRSYNEQFF.

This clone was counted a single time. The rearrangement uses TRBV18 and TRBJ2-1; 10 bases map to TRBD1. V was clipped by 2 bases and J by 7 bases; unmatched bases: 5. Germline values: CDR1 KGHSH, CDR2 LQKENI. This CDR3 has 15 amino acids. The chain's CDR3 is CASSPGTGVGNEQFF. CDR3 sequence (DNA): TGTGCCAGCTCACCAGGGACAGGGGTTGGTAATGAGCAGTTCTTC.

As DNA, the CDR3 is TGTGCCAGCACGAAGACCGGGACTAGCGGGAGAGCATATACGCAGTATTTT. Amino acids: CASTKTGTSGRAYTQYF. This rearrangement joins TRBV27 to TRBJ2-3; 14 bases map to TRBD2. V was clipped by 7 bases and J by 7 bases; unmatched bases: 13. This CDR3 contains 17 residues. The V gene's germline CDR1 is MNHEY and CDR2 SMNVEV (reference sequence).

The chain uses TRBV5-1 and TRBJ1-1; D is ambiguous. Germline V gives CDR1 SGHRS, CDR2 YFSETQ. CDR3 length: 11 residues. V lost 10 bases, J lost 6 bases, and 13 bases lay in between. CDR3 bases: TGCGCCCTCAATATAATCCCTGAAGCTTTCTTT. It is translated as CALNIIPEAFF. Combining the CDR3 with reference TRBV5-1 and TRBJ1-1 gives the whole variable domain KAGVTQTPRYLIKTRGQQVTLSCSPISGHRSVSWYQQTPGQGLQFLFEYFSETQRNKGNFPGRFSGRQFSNSRSEMNVSTLELGDSALYLCALNIIPEAFFGQGTRLTVV.